Presented here are 13 T cell receptor beta chains from one specimen sequenced in a study of tumor-infiltrating lymphocytes in primary liver carcinoma. A constant-region primer primed TCR beta cDNA synthesis from roughly 520 ng of total RNA. Nested multiplex PCR, run for three rounds with slightly modified ARM-PCR, yielded TCR beta libraries. Both of the initial two PCR rounds ran for 10 cycles and employed TRBV1-TRBV30 forward primers alongside a C-beta reverse primer. In TCRdb, the multiplex PCR reads were re-called with MiXCR into one record per CDR3 protein. The top ten hold around 33% of the sample, which has roughly 30,000 distinct CDR3 sequences, 70% to 80% seen once. The study co-extracted DNA and RNA from 20-30 mg of unsorted bulk tissue. Material for sequencing was liver tumor tissue from sampling region 5. Subset: tumor region T5, tumor centre. Receptor source: a man aged 35-49 years with primary liver carcinoma and hepatitis B virus infection.

This clonotype was counted only a few times. This may stem from a read error, because a much larger clone lies one nucleotide away. It is likely a read error, because the conserved phenylalanine at the end of the CDR3 is missing. The chain uses TRBV5-6 and TRBJ1-1, with unresolved D. This CDR3 contains 16 residues. The germline gives CDR1 SGHDT, CDR2 YYEEEE. CDR3 DNA: TGTGTCAGCAGCCAGAATCACCCATACGGACGGGAGGGAGCTTTCTCT. Translated: CVSSQNHPYGREGAFS.

This clonotype was counted only a few times. One base away lies a much larger clone, so this may be a sequencing read error. The conserved phenylalanine or tryptophan is not found at the CDR3 terminus, so this likely reflects a read error. The chain recombines TRBV7-9 with TRBJ2-5, with D maybe TRBD2 (7 bases). The V gene's germline CDR1 is SEHNR and CDR2 FQNEAQ (reference sequence). The ends were cut back, 7 bases at V and 5 bases at J, with 11 bases in the middle. The CDR3 sequence is 12 residues long. The CDR3 loop is CASNREGETQYL. In nucleotides, the CDR3 is TGTGCCAGCAACAGGGAGGGCGAGACCCAGTACCTC.

Of note for this clonotype: Because it lacks the conserved phenylalanine or tryptophan at the end, this CDR3 is likely a read error. This chain connects TRBV10-3 to TRBJ2-1; D is possibly TRBD1 (5 bases). The CDR3 runs to 12 residues. Trimming stripped 0 bases from V and 10 bases from J, with 7 bases between. Germline CDR1 and CDR2: ENHRY and SYGVKD. CDR3 region: CAISESGQEQFS. In DNA form, the CDR3 reads TGTGCCATCAGTGAGTCTGGACAAGAGCAGTTCTCC.

This rearrangement joins TRBV11-2 to TRBJ2-2, with a tentative D call TRBD2 (6 bases). The CDR3 has 15 residues. Trimming stripped 7 bases from V and 4 bases from J, with 16 bases between. From germline, CDR1 is SGHAT and CDR2 FQNNGV. The CDR3 coding sequence is TGTGCCAGCACTTTTGCGGGATCGAGCACCGGGGAGCTGTTTTTT. As protein: CASTFAGSSTGELFF.

About this clonotype: One end of the junction fails to match germline, which may point to a read error. This chain connects TRBV10-1 to TRBJ2-2; TRBD1 matches at 11 bases. Germline CDR1 reads WNHNN; CDR2 reads SYGVQD (reference sequence). The CDR3 length is 16 residues. CDR3 amino acids: CTSGAVGTGGTGELFF. The CDR3 DNA is TGCACCAGCGGAGCAGTGGGGACAGGGGGGACCGGGGAGTTGTTTTTT.

Concerning this clonotype itself: One end of the junction is discordant with germline, which a read error may explain. The J gene is TRBJ2-7, the V gene TRBV11-3; D gene uncertain. Looked up from germline, CDR1 is SGHNT and CDR2 is YENEEA. The CDR3 runs to 13 residues. The CDR3 region is CAGSLTPSAERYF. In DNA, the CDR3 is TGTGCCGGCAGCTTAACACCCAGCGCCGAGCGGTACTTC.

Regarding this clonotype: A much larger clone lies one base from this, so it may be a read error. This sequence joins TRBV19 and TRBJ2-2, with TRBD2 as a possible D gene (6 bases). CDR1 and CDR2 (germline): LNHDA, SQIVND (reference sequence). The CDR3 has 14 amino acids. V lost 5 bases and J lost 4, with 11 bases in between. The CDR3 DNA is TGTGCCAGTAGTGTCACGGGGGTCACCGGGGAGCTGTTTTTT. It encodes CASSVTGVTGELFF.

As to this clonotype: The junction shows a germline mismatch at one end, possibly a read error. The rearrangement joins TRBV11-1 to TRBJ2-5, with D tentatively TRBD1 or TRBD2 (6 bases each). This CDR3 region has 13 residues. Germline-derived CDR1 and CDR2 are SGHAT and FQDESV (reference sequence). The CDR3 is CASSFNRGQTQYF. In nucleotides, the CDR3 is TGCGCCAGCAGCTTTAACCGGGGGCAGACCCAGTACTTC.

As to this clonotype: At one end the junction does not follow the germline gene, possibly because of a read error. The chain uses TRBV4-1 and TRBJ2-1; D gene uncertain. This CDR3 region has 13 residues. CDR1 MGHRA and CDR2 YSYEKL come from the germline V gene. Here the CDR3 reads CASSQVTAYEQFF. CDR3 DNA sequence: TGCGCCAGCAGTCAAGTGACGGCCTACGAGCAGTTCTTC.

In regard to this clonotype: A read error may be the cause here, since a much bigger clone is one base away. The gene calls are TRBV24-1 and TRBJ2-5; D uncertain. The length of the CDR3 is 15 residues. The germline gives CDR1 KGHDR, CDR2 SFDVKD. Trimming pared 9 bases from V and 3 bases from J, leaving 19 bases between. The CDR3 reads CATSAWDPRKETQYF. The DNA of the CDR3 is TGTGCCACCTCCGCATGGGATCCTCGTAAAGAGACCCAGTACTTC.

The sample holds many counts of this clonotype. This chain connects TRBV18 to TRBJ2-7; the match to TRBD2 covers 9 bases. The CDR3 extends over 16 amino acids. CDR1 and CDR2 from the germline V gene are KGHSH and LQKENI. The ends lost 2 bases at V and 2 bases at J; junction bases unmatched: 7. The DNA of the CDR3 is TGTGCCAGCTCACCAACCGGAGGGACTAGCCCCTACGAGCAGTACTTC. Protein sequence: CASSPTGGTSPYEQYF.

Notes on this clonotype: Since no conserved phenylalanine or tryptophan closes the CDR3, a read error is the likely cause. The DNA is left out, because the CDR3 cannot be placed on it with certainty; the CDR3 is given as TCRdb lists it. The chain is built from TRBV4-1 and TRBJ1-2; the table names TRBD1, a call not compared with the DNA. Germline V gene lookup returns CDR1 MGHRA and CDR2 YSYEKL. With termini counted, the CDR3 has 14 amino acids. CDR3 in amino acids: CASSQGDRNYGYIL.

Remarks on this clonotype: At one of its ends the junction is not consistent with the germline gene, which may arise from a read error. The gene calls are TRBV30 and TRBJ1-3, with TRBD1 as a possible D gene (6 bases). The CDR3 sequence is 13 residues long. In germline, CDR1 is GTSNPN, CDR2 SVGIG (reference sequence). CDR3 bases: TGTGCTTGGAATTCAGGGGTGGGAAGCACCATATATTTT. Translation: CAWNSGVGSTIYF.